These 6 T cell receptor beta chains originate from one sample sequenced in a study of human T cells and chemical hapten exposure. Sample time point: patch test 1, 2 weeks after DPC sensitization. Regarding treatment: therapeutic diphenylcyclopropenone sensitization with weekly scalp DPC. TCRdb re-called the RACE reads through MiXCR, storing one row per CDR3 protein. The sample includes nearly 350,000 distinct CDR3 sequences, around 7% seen only once; the top ten take 8% to 9%. Sequenced here: whole blood, sampled in connection with sensitization to the hapten diphenylcyclopropenone (DPC). The receptor set was obtained from a woman under 30 with alopecia areata. Some clones in this sample may be carry-over from other donors' samples.

This clonotype showed up just a few times. V usage is TRBV28 and J usage is TRBJ1-5; 10 nucleotides agree with TRBD1. J was trimmed by 7 bases and V by 5 bases; bases with no gene match: 8. This CDR3 has 15 amino acids. Per the germline V gene, CDR1 is MDHEN and CDR2 is SYDVKM. The CDR3 sequence is CASSTWTGGMQPQHF. The CDR3 DNA follows: TGTGCCAGCAGTACCTGGACAGGGGGGATGCAGCCCCAGCATTTT.

The chain has TRBV6-5 and TRBJ1-6; tentative D call: TRBD1 (5 bases). Germline CDR1 reads MNHEY; CDR2 reads SVGAGI. There are 15 residues in the CDR3. Trimming cost V 5 bases and J 5 bases, with 13 bases left between them. As DNA, the CDR3 is TGTGCCAGCAGTCACGTCCCGGGGGATAATTCACCCCTCCACTTT. It translates to CASSHVPGDNSPLHF.

This clonotype was seen repeatedly, ten times or more. J is TRBJ1-1 and V is TRBV6-6; 7 bases map to TRBD1. Germline assignment: CDR1 MNHNY and CDR2 SVGAGI (reference sequence). Trimming at V came to 2 bases and at J to 1 base, leaving 4 bases not matched to a gene. This CDR3 is built from 15 residues. The CDR3 protein is CASSYRSGGNTEAFF. Here the CDR3 DNA reads TGTGCCAGCAGTTACAGGTCAGGGGGGAACACTGAAGCTTTCTTT.

The chain is built from TRBV28 and TRBJ1-4, with D possibly matching TRBD1 (6 bases). Germline lookup yields CDR1 MDHEN and CDR2 SYDVKM. CDR3 size: 14 residues. V lost 9 bases and J lost 5, with 16 bases in between. The CDR3 coding sequence is TGTGCCAGTTGGCCGGTGGGGGCGAATGAAAAACTGTTTTTT. This sequence encodes CASWPVGANEKLFF.

The DNA for the CDR3 is TGCGCCAGCAGCCAAGACCCCGCCAGGGGTTTGACTGAAGCTTTCTTT. Its translation is CASSQDPARGLTEAFF. The chain has TRBV4-1 and TRBJ1-1; D might be TRBD1 (6 bases). Trimming took off 0 bases at V and 5 bases at J, with 16 bases between the two ends. This CDR3 spans 16 amino acids. Germline-derived CDR1 and CDR2 are MGHRA and YSYEKL.

The table lists this clonotype with many counts. The rearrangement links TRBV10-3 to TRBJ2-3; D is uncertain. CDR1 and CDR2 (germline): ENHRY, SYGVKD. V lost 3 bases, J lost 0 bases, and 16 bases lay in between. This CDR3 has 17 residues. The DNA for the CDR3 is TGTGCCATCAGTGATCTGCCAACCTTTTCTAGCACAGATACGCAGTATTTT. Translation: CAISDLPTFSSTDTQYF.